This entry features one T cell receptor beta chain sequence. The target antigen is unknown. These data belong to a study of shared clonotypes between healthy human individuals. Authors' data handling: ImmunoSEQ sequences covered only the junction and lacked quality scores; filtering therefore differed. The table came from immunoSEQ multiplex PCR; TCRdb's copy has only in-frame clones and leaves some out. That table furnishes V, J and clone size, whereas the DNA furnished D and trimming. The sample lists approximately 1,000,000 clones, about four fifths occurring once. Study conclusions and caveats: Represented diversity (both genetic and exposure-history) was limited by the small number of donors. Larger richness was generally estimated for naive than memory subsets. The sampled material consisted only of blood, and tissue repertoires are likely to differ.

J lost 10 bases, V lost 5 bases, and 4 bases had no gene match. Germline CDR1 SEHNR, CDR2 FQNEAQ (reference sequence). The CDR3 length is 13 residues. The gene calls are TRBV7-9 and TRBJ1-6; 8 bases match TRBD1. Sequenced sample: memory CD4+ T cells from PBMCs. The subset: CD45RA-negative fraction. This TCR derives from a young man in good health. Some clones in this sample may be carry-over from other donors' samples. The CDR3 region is CASSPDRDSPLHF. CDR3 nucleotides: TGTGCCAGCAGCCCGGACAGGGACTCACCCCTCCACTTT.